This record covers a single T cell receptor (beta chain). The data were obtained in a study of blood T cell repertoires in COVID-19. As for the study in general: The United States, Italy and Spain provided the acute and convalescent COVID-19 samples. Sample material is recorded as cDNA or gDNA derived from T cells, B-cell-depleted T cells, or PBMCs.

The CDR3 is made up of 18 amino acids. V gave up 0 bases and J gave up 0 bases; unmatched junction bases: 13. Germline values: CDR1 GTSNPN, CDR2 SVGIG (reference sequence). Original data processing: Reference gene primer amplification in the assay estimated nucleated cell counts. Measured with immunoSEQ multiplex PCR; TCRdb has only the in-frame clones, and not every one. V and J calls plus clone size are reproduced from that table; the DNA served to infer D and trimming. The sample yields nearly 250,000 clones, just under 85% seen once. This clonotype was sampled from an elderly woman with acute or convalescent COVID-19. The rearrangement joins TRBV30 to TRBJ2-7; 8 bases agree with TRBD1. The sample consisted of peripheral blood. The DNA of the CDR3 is TGTGCCTGGAGTGTCCGGGACAGGCCCCGAAGGGTCTCCTACGAGCAGTACTTC. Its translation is CAWSVRDRPRRVSYEQYF.